This paragraph covers one T cell receptor (beta chain) sequence. Its antigen specificity is not known. No base quality values were provided; no much bigger clone lies one nucleotide off. This record belongs to a study of CD8+CD57+ T cells in acquired aplastic anemia listed by TCRdb under 2018. The study in broad terms: A mean of around 3 ug of DNA, ranging from about 0.19 to 30 ug, was extracted from sorted CD4+ and CD8+ cells. A CD8+CD57+ expansion meant a frequency higher than the mean frequency seen in healthy subjects.

The patients picked for sequencing were ones in whom flow cytometry had shown an expansion of CD8+CD57+ cells. Severe acquired aplastic anemia was diagnosed in all patients according to International Study of Aplastic Anemia and Agranulocytosis and Camitta criteria. No therapy had been received by the patients at the time of blood sampling. In this study, sorted CD4+ and CD8+ T cells from the blood of healthy subjects and of severe aplastic anemia patients had their TCR repertoires deep-sequenced. Patients were enrolled under clinicaltrials.gov protocols 00001620, 01623167, 00001397, 00071045, 00081523 and 00961064 in the USA. Ficoll-Paque density gradient centrifugation was used to isolate peripheral blood mononuclear cells. Before DNA extraction, CD4+ and CD8+ T cells were sorted by FACS or by magnetic beads. General findings and caveats noted by the study authors: Although 25 to 30 CD8+ CDR3 sequences were shared by patients and controls, these sequences appeared highly expressed in patients and within the immunodominant clones of patients. CD8+ Simpson's diversity did not differ significantly between patients and healthy controls (P=0.060).

Sequences SGDLS (CDR1) and YYNGEE (CDR2) are obtained from the germline V gene. V is clipped by 3 bases and J by 4 bases, and the sequence between their germline boundaries is 8 bases long. The cysteine opens and the phenylalanine closes a CDR3 of 13 amino acids. The retained sequence is limited to the CDR3, 39 bases, with the frame set at the first base. Profiling of TCR beta VDJ combinations and CDR3 sequences used genomic DNA as the template. TCR repertoire sequencing was run on an Illumina HiSeq 2000. The original methods were these. Repertoires were assessed using TRBV/TRBJ rearrangement plots, CDR3 size and DJ length profiles, and Simpson's diversity index. The most abundant DNA sequence in the deep sequencing data was defined as the immunodominant clone. CDR3 amino acid sequences were checked for sharing between subjects and were compared against published repertoires and the VDJdb database. In TCRdb, the public reads were trimmed at Q25 with fastp and aligned with MiXCR, with productive beta chains retained. CDR3 protein sequences are deduplicated, and each keeps its most common genes and DNA. The V and J calls follow TCRdb's processing rather than the paper's. The table for this sample lists some 140,000 distinct CDR3 sequences; about 48% of them were counted only once. 10% to 15% of the sample goes to the ten largest clones.

The chain joins TRBV9 to TRBJ1-3; no confident D gene assignment can be made. This clonotype originated in a human donor with aplastic anemia. The sequenced sample was sorted CD4+, CD8+, or CD8+CD57+ T cells (not recorded which) from PBMCs. The CDR3 region reads CASSASDGNTIYF. The DNA sequence follows: TGTGCCAGCAGCGCCTCGGACGGAAACACCATATATTTT.